The source of this T cell receptor beta chain is a study of blood T cells in healthy people across ages. The study, taken as a whole, reports: Strongly correlated with naive T cell percentage was TCR beta diversity.

This clonotype occurred a few times. Its matching antigen is unknown. Primers used in a second PCR of roughly 6 to 12 cycles were a sample-barcoded 5' primer and a J-beta primer mix. TCRdb redid the calling of the 5' RACE reads with MiXCR, one entry per CDR3 protein. Of about 1,000,000 distinct CDR3 sequences in the sample, 40% to 50% were seen once. Sequenced sample: blood. The receptor was isolated from a woman aged 55-69 years in good health.

In DNA, the CDR3 is TGCGCCAGCAGCATTCAGGAGCCCGGGGAGCTGTTTTTT. Residues: CASSIQEPGELFF. The chain carries TRBV5-1 and TRBJ2-2; D not resolved. V was cut by 4 bases and J by 6 bases, with 10 bases left in between. The germline CDR1 and CDR2 sequences are SGHRS and YFSETQ. The CDR3 is 13 amino acids.